This TCR beta chain was retrieved from a study of beta chain features in type 1 diabetes. Study conclusions and caveats: All four CD4+ subsets of Type 1 diabetes patients contained TCRB CDR3s that were moderately but significantly shorter.

The V gene end was trimmed by 4 bases and the J gene end by 8 bases; junction bases not matched to a gene: 12. CDR3 length: 15 residues. Germline CDR1 and CDR2: SGHRS and YFSETQ. Expressed TCRB transcripts were sequenced, since all the RNA that had been isolated was reverse transcribed. Sequencing was performed with immunoSEQ multiplex PCR; in TCRdb, only in-frame clones are kept and a portion is missing. The top ten hold over 0.1% of the sample, which has 500,000 to 650,000 clones, around 11% seen once. On this clone itself: Its antigen is currently unknown.

The chain links TRBV5-1 to TRBJ1-1; 9 bases agree with TRBD1. The sample consisted of naive CD4+ T cells from blood. This clonotype originated in a man aged 25-45 years with type 1 diabetes. The CDR3, as DNA: TGCGCCAGCAGCCAAGGACAGGGGCCGGGGGAAGAAGCTTTCTTT. Translated, it gives CASSQGQGPGEEAFF.